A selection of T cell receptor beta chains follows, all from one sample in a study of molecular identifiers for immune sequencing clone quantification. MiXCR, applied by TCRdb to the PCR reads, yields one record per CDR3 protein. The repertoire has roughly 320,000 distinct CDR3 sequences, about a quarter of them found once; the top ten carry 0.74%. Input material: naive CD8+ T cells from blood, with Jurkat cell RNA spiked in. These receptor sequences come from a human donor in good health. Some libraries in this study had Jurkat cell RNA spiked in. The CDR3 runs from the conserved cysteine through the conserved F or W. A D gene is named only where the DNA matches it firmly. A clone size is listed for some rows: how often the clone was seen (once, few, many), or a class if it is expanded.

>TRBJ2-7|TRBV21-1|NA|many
CASSRVGGHEQYF
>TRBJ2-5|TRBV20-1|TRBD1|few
CSAREQGNFQETQYF
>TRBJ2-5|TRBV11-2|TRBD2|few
CASSLLSGEQETQYF
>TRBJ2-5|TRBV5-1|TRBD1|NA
CASTGQEVTETQYF
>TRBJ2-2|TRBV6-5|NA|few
CASSLFAGVTNTGELFF
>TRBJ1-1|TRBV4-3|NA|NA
CASSQDSRTLNTEAFF
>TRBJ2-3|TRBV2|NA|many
CANLGGVPSTDTQYF
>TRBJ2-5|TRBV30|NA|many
CAWTGGSVSETQYF
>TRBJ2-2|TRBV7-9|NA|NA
CASTPRTARNTGELFF
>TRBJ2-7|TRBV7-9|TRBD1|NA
CASSETGYEQYF
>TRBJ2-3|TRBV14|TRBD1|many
CASSHLLRTGDSTDTQYF
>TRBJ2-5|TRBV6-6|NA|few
CASSYLNLPRGPQEPQYF
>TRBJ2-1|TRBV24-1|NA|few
CATSDSGTYNEQFF
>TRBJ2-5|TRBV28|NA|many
CASSTGGTQYF
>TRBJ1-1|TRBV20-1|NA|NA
CSARDTGSLTTEAFF
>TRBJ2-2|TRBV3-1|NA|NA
CASSDLVNTGELFF
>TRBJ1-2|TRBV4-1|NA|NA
CASSQDPGLGVGYGYTF
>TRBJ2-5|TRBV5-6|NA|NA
CASGPPDETQYF
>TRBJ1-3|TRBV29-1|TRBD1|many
CSVQTGESGNTIYF
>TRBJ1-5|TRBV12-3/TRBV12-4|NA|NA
CASSRDVLGDQPQHF
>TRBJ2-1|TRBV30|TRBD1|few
CAWSRDSYNEQFF
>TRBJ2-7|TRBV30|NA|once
CAWDRGERSYEQCF
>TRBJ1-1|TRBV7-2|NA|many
CASSLGRGLNTEAFF
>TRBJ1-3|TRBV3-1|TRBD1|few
CASSQDARGVGNTIYF
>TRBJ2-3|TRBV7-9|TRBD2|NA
CASSSIAGLITSTDTQYF
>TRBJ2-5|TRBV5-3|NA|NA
CASSLGFQGRDETQYF
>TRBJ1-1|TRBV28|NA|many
CASSFGRGEAFF
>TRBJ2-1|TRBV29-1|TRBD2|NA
CSVAGTSGSFEQFF
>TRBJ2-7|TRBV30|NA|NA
CAWSKRPGQRSYEQYF
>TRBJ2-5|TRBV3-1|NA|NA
CASSQALGEETPYF
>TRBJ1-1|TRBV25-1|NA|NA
CASSEWTNETFF
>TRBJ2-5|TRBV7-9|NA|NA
CASSELRGTQETQYF
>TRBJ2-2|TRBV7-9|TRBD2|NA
CASSPGTSEANTGELFF
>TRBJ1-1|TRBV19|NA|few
CASSIDEAANTEAFF
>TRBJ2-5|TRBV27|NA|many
CASSTRGQETQYF
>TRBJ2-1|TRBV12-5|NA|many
CASGDGYHEQFF
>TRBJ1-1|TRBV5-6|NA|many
CASSLGGGWGLTEAFF
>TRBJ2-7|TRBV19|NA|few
CASSIRDGAYEQYF
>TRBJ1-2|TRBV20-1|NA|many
CSARDVRVDYGYTF
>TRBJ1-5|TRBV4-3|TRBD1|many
CASSQDSTGGDQPQHF
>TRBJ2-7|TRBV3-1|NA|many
CASSQAGQYHEQYF
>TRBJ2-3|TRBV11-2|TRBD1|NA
CASSRGTASTDTQYF
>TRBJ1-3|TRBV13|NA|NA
CASSPDSTYGSGNTIYF
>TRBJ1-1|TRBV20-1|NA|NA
CSASGVSGAEAFF
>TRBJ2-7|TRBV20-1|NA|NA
CSAAHDLNFDEQYF
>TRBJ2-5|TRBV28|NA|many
CASSKGLWTETQYF
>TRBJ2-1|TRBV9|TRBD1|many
CASSPVGTGSNEQFF
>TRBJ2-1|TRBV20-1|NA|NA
CSAGQNYNEQFF
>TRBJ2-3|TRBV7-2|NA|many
CASSPIRADTQYF
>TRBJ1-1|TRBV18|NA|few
CASSQTKRGAEAFF
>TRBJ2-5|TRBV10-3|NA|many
CAISESTVETQYF
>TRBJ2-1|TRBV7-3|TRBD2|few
CASSLIAGGYNEQFF
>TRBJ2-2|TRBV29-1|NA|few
CSVESRGNTGELFF
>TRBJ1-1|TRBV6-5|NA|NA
CASNYSNSFGGPEAFF